The 23 T cell receptor beta chains reported below all come from one sample, sequenced in a study of T cells after posttransplantation cyclophosphamide. Repertoires were generated with immunoSEQ multiplex PCR, while TCRdb's copy carries only in-frame clones and drops some. The table lists 50,000 to 55,000 clones, around 84% of them singletons. Sequencing was performed on PBMCs. The receptors shown here come from a man under 40 with a blood cancer, CMV-positive, and with a related stem cell donor.

This chain joins TRBV7-6 and TRBJ1-2, with D perhaps matching TRBD1 (5 bases). With 2 bases removed from V and 8 bases from J, the gap between germline ends came to 9 bases. The CDR3 length is 12 residues. CDR1 SGHVS and CDR2 FNYEAQ come from the germline V gene. CDR3 sequence reads: CASSLFQGGYTF. Here the CDR3 DNA reads TGTGCCAGCAGCTTATTTCAGGGCGGCTACACCTTC.

The chain couples TRBV5-1 to TRBJ2-2; D not resolved. The CDR3 consists of 13 residues. The V end lost 0 bases, the J end lost 4 bases, and 4 bases lay between the germline ends. Germline V lookup: CDR1 SGHRS, CDR2 YFSETQ. This CDR3 reads CASSLGLTGELFF. CDR3 nucleotide sequence: TGCGCCAGCAGCTTGGGACTCACCGGGGAGCTGTTTTTT.

A single count supports this clone. The gene calls are TRBV14 and TRBJ1-1; 7 bases agree with TRBD1. V gave up 7 bases and J gave up 2 bases; unmatched junction bases: 4. The germline CDR1 and CDR2 sequences are SGHDN and FVKESK. This CDR3 comprises 13 residues. The CDR3 DNA reads TGTGCCAGCAAAAGGGGGCCAAACACTGAAGCTTTCTTT. It translates to CASKRGPNTEAFF.

V usage is TRBV9 and J usage is TRBJ2-1; 12 nucleotides match TRBD2. CDR1 is SGDLS, CDR2 YYNGEE, per germline. Unmatched junction bases numbered 7, after V lost 3 bases and J lost 6 bases. The CDR3 totals 16 residues. The CDR3 loop is CASSAPGLAGGNEQFF. DNA for the CDR3: TGTGCCAGCAGCGCACCGGGACTAGCGGGTGGCAATGAGCAGTTCTTC. The full variable domain, with the rest looked up from reference TRBV9 and TRBJ2-1, is DSGVTQTPKHLITATGQRVTLRCSPRSGDLSVYWYQQSLDQGLQFLIQYYNGEERAKGNILERFSAQQFPDLHSELNLSSLELGDSALYFCASSAPGLAGGNEQFFGPGTRLTVL.

The J gene is TRBJ2-4, the V gene TRBV2, with D unclear. This CDR3 comprises 14 residues. V dropped 4 bases and J dropped 2 bases, with 9 bases sitting between them. CDR1 SNHLY and CDR2 FYNNEI come from the germline V gene. CDR3 in amino acids: CASSAPVTKNIQYF. In DNA form, the CDR3 reads TGTGCCAGCAGTGCGCCGGTCACCAAAAACATTCAGTACTTC.

The chain has TRBV19 and TRBJ1-3; no clear D gene. V was clipped by 2 bases and J by 7 bases, with 15 bases between them. Germline assignment: CDR1 LNHDA and CDR2 SQIVND (reference sequence). CDR3 length: 15 amino acids. CDR3 in amino acids: CASSISIQTRNTIYF. The DNA for the CDR3 is TGTGCCAGTAGTATATCGATACAGACCCGGAACACCATATATTTT.

The J gene is TRBJ2-2, the V gene TRBV7-2; TRBD2 matches at 9 bases. This CDR3 comprises 17 residues. Per the germline V gene, CDR1 is SGHTA and CDR2 is FQGNSA. Losses at the gene ends were 5 bases for V and 5 bases for J; bases not matched to a gene: 12. This CDR3 reads CASSPRRGRVSTGELFF. CDR3 DNA: TGTGCCAGCAGCCCCAGGCGCGGGAGGGTTTCGACCGGGGAGCTGTTTTTT.

The chain uses TRBV6-5 and TRBJ1-3, with 8 nucleotides matching TRBD1. This CDR3 comprises 15 residues. Germline loops: CDR1 MNHEY, CDR2 SVGAGI. J was trimmed by 1 base and V by 5 bases; bases with no gene match: 4. The CDR3 is CASSQDRASGNTIYF. The CDR3 region has the DNA TGTGCCAGCAGTCAGGACAGGGCGTCTGGAAACACCATATATTTT.

The chain combines TRBV6-5 with TRBJ1-1, with TRBD1 identical over 7 bases. The trim removed 4 bases at V and 8 bases at J, leaving 7 bases unmatched. CDR1 MNHEY and CDR2 SVGAGI come from the germline V gene. The CDR3 is 13 residues long. The CDR3: CASSSRRTGEAFF. The CDR3 coding sequence is TGTGCCAGCAGTTCAAGACGGACAGGCGAAGCTTTCTTT.

This chain joins TRBV25-1 and TRBJ2-7, with D possibly matching TRBD1 (5 bases). V was clipped by 3 bases and J by 1 base, with 13 bases between them. This CDR3 region has 15 residues. Germline V CDR1 and CDR2: MGHDK, SYGVNS. The CDR3 spells CASSDQYRGSYEQYF. The CDR3 DNA is TGTGCCAGCAGTGACCAATATAGGGGATCCTACGAGCAGTACTTC.

The table lists this clone with a count of one. The chain couples TRBV28 to TRBJ1-1; D not resolved. V gave up 5 bases and J gave up 0 bases, with 7 bases separating them. CDR3 length: 13 amino acids. CDR1 and CDR2 (germline): MDHEN, SYDVKM. CDR3 nucleotides: TGTGCCAGCAGTATATCTATGAACACTGAAGCTTTCTTT. It is translated as CASSISMNTEAFF.

The J gene is TRBJ2-5, the V gene TRBV11-2; D is possibly TRBD2 (5 bases). This CDR3 contains 15 residues. Per germline, CDR1 SGHAT and CDR2 FQNNGV. V was shortened by 2 bases and J by 4 bases, with 14 bases between the two germline ends. CDR3 DNA: TGTGCCAGCAGCTTATCTCCGGGAAAAGGAGAGACCCAGTACTTC. Translated: CASSLSPGKGETQYF.

This sequence joins TRBV4-1 and TRBJ2-7, with 8 bases matching TRBD1. This CDR3 is 15 amino acids long. With V trimmed by 2 bases and J by 0 bases, 3 bases remained unmatched. CDR1 and CDR2 from the germline V gene are MGHRA and YSYEKL. The CDR3 loop reads CASSQYTGGSYEQYF. DNA of the CDR3: TGCGCCAGCAGCCAATATACAGGGGGCTCCTACGAGCAGTACTTC.

The rearrangement uses TRBV6-1 and TRBJ2-3, with D possibly TRBD2 on 5 matching bases. Trimming took 4 bases from V and 0 from J, leaving 11 bases between them. This CDR3 region has 15 residues. The germline V gene has CDR1 MNHNS and CDR2 SASEGT. This CDR3 reads CASSASGASTDTQYF. CDR3 DNA sequence: TGTGCCAGCAGTGCAAGCGGAGCTAGCACAGATACGCAGTATTTT.

This sequence joins TRBV9 and TRBJ2-1; 11 bases are a match to TRBD2. Trimming took 0 bases from V and 6 from J; bases not matched to a gene: 14. The CDR3 runs to 19 residues. Per germline, CDR1 SGDLS and CDR2 YYNGEE. The CDR3 region has the DNA TGTGCCAGCAGCGTAGGTACAAGGGCTAGCGGGAGGATTTCCAATGAGCAGTTCTTC. It yields the protein CASSVGTRASGRISNEQFF.

The chain joins TRBV28 to TRBJ1-5; D ambiguous. CDR3 length: 16 amino acids. Trimming cost V 5 bases and J 0 bases, with 14 bases left between them. Per the germline V gene, CDR1 is MDHEN and CDR2 is SYDVKM. CDR3 sequence: CASSRPEQVSNQPQHF. The CDR3 DNA is TGTGCCAGCAGTCGACCCGAGCAGGTTAGCAATCAGCCCCAGCATTTT.

CDR3 residues: CSASQGGPYGYTF. The DNA of the CDR3 is TGCAGCGCATCTCAGGGAGGCCCCTATGGCTACACCTTC. The chain employs TRBV29-1 and TRBJ1-2, with TRBD1 as a possible D gene (5 bases). V gave up 7 bases and J gave up 4 bases, with 16 bases separating them. The CDR3 loop spans 13 amino acids. Germline lookup yields CDR1 SQVTM and CDR2 ANQGSEA. Supplemented by reference TRBV29-1 and TRBJ1-2, the full variable domain reads SAVISQKPSRDICQRGTSLTIQCQVDSQVTMMFWYRQQPGQSLTLIATANQGSEATYESGFVIDKFPISRPNLTFSTLTVSNMSPEDSSIYLCSASQGGPYGYTFGSGTRLTVV.

The J gene is TRBJ2-5, the V gene TRBV9; 9 bases agree with TRBD2. The J segment lost 1 base and the V segment lost 0 bases, leaving 13 bases of the junction unmatched. The CDR3 extends over 19 amino acids. Germline CDR1 reads SGDLS; CDR2 reads YYNGEE. The CDR3 region has the DNA TGTGCCAGCAGCGTAGGCTTAGGAGGGCTAGCGGGAATCCAAGAGACCCAGTACTTC. Its translation: CASSVGLGGLAGIQETQYF.

The CDR3 is CASRLAGVGTDTQYF. CDR3 DNA sequence: TGTGCCAGCAGGCTAGCGGGAGTTGGCACAGATACGCAGTATTTT. The chain uses TRBV6-5 and TRBJ2-3; the match to TRBD2 covers 10 bases. Germline CDR1 reads MNHEY; CDR2 reads SVGAGI. The trim removed 6 bases at V and 1 base at J, leaving 4 bases unmatched. The CDR3 is 15 amino acids.

The rearrangement uses TRBV7-9 and TRBJ2-3; 10 bases match TRBD2. Germline assignment: CDR1 SEHNR and CDR2 FQNEAQ (reference sequence). This CDR3 region has 19 residues. The ends lost 5 bases at V and 0 bases at J; junction bases unmatched: 14. CDR3 in DNA: TGTGCCAGCAGCCCGGGACTAGCGAACCTCTACGGTAGCACAGATACGCAGTATTTT. This translates into CASSPGLANLYGSTDTQYF. Using reference TRBV7-9 and TRBJ2-3 for the parts outside the CDR3, the full variable domain is DTGVSQNPRHKITKRGQNVTFRCDPISEHNRLYWYRQTLGQGPEFLTYFQNEAQLEKSRLLSDRFSAERPKGSFSTLEIQRTEQGDSAMYLCASSPGLANLYGSTDTQYFGPGTRLTVL.

The chain uses TRBV30 and TRBJ2-2; TRBD2 matches at 9 bases. The germline V gene has CDR1 GTSNPN and CDR2 SVGIG (reference sequence). V lost 5 bases to trimming and J lost 1 base; unmatched junction nucleotides: 17. There are 19 residues in the CDR3. CDR3 loop: CAWEELRSGRIGNTGELFF. Here the CDR3 DNA reads TGTGCCTGGGAGGAACTCCGTAGCGGGAGAATTGGGAACACCGGGGAGCTGTTTTTT.

J is TRBJ2-7 and V is TRBV11-3; 9 nucleotides align to TRBD2. CDR1 is SGHNT, CDR2 YENEEA, per germline. V lost 2 bases to trimming and J lost 0 bases; unmatched junction nucleotides: 2. The CDR3 has 15 residues. The CDR3 coding sequence is TGTGCCAGCAGCTTAAGCGGGGGGAGCTCCTACGAGCAGTACTTC. Translating it yields CASSLSGGSSYEQYF.

V is TRBV5-6 and J is TRBJ2-7, with D possibly TRBD2 on 6 matching bases. The CDR3 spans 12 residues. Germline loops: CDR1 SGHDT, CDR2 YYEEEE. V dropped 3 bases and J dropped 7 bases, with 11 bases sitting between them. CDR3 coding DNA: TGTGCCAGCAGCTCGCGGACTATTGAGCAGTACTTC. Translation gives CASSSRTIEQYF.